A single sample is the source of the 13 T cell receptor beta chains below, sequenced in a study of response to subunit inactivated influenza vaccine. TCRdb called the RT-PCR reads again in MiXCR, with one record for every CDR3 protein. Altogether about 580,000 distinct CDR3 sequences are present, around 15% being singletons, with the ten largest covering around 10%. The sample was PBMCs from blood, taken 11 to 12 days after vaccination. These receptors originate from a man aged 45-65 years who received an inactivated influenza vaccine.

This clonotype was detected ten times or more. This chain connects TRBV21-1 to TRBJ2-3; the D segment call TRBD2 is taken from the table without a DNA check. TRBV21-1 is reported as a pseudogene. The CDR3 extends over 17 amino acids. The DNA for the CDR3 is TGTGCCAGCAGCAATTGGCCCAGCGGATTTCGCACAGATACGCAGTATTTT. It yields the protein CASSNWPSGFRTDTQYF.

This clonotype has a handful of counts. This sequence joins TRBV12-3 or TRBV12-4 and TRBJ2-5; 8 bases align to TRBD1. The J segment lost 4 bases and the V segment lost 5 bases, leaving 12 bases of the junction unmatched. The CDR3 runs to 16 residues. For the CDR3, the DNA is TGTGCCAGCAGTAATACAAGGACAGGGAATGCAGAGACCCAGTACTTC. This sequence encodes CASSNTRTGNAETQYF.

The V gene is TRBV7-9, the J gene TRBJ1-2, with a weak D call TRBD1 (6 bases). The CDR3 spans 14 residues. CDR1 and CDR2 from the germline V gene are SEHNR and FQNEAQ (reference sequence). The V gene lost 3 bases and the J gene lost 4 bases, with 12 bases spanning the gap. The CDR3 bases are TGTGCCAGCAGCTTTTTATCGGACAGCTATGGCTACACCTTC. Protein product: CASSFLSDSYGYTF.

The chain carries TRBV5-1 and TRBJ1-2; D is undetermined. Trimming left V 4 bases short and J 6 bases short, with 13 bases between. Germline V CDR1 and CDR2: SGHRS, YFSETQ. The CDR3 covers 13 residues. The CDR3 loop reads CASSPLITNGYTF. CDR3 nucleotide sequence: TGCGCCAGCAGCCCCCTAATAACTAATGGCTACACCTTC.

This chain uses TRBV11-2 with TRBJ1-2; D is unresolved. CDR1 and CDR2 from the germline V gene are SGHAT and FQNNGV. Trimming shortened V by 5 bases and J by 4 bases, and 11 bases separated the two germline ends. The length of the CDR3 is 13 residues. Here the CDR3 DNA reads TGTGCCAGCAGCGTCCCAAGCTCCTATGGCTACACCTTC. Its protein is CASSVPSSYGYTF. Complete variable domain (other parts from reference TRBV11-2 and TRBJ1-2): EAGVAQSPRYKIIEKRQSVAFWCNPISGHATLYWYQQILGQGPKLLIQFQNNGVVDDSQLPKDRFSAERLKGVDSTLKIQPAKLEDSAVYLCASSVPSSYGYTFGSGTRLTVV.

This clonotype has a count of ten or more. The V call is TRBV5-1, the J call TRBJ2-7, with 11 bases fitting TRBD1. Per the germline V gene, CDR1 is SGHRS and CDR2 is YFSETQ. This CDR3 is built from 16 residues. The J segment lost 3 bases and the V segment lost 0 bases, leaving 5 bases of the junction unmatched. Here the CDR3 reads CASSLAVGTGGYEQYF. CDR3 DNA sequence: TGCGCCAGCAGCTTGGCCGTTGGGACAGGGGGCTACGAGCAGTACTTC.

Worth noting for this clonotype: A read error may produce the germline difference seen at one junction end. V gene TRBV7-9 combines with J gene TRBJ2-2, with D tentatively TRBD2 (6 bases). Germline values: CDR1 SEHNR, CDR2 FQNEAQ (reference sequence). The CDR3 spans 16 residues. CDR3 sequence: CASRSGSGRVTGDLFF. In nucleotides, the CDR3 is TGTGCCAGCAGATCCGGGAGTGGGCGCGTCACCGGGGATCTGTTTTTT.

The chain carries TRBV5-6 and TRBJ2-7; 9 bases line up with TRBD2. The CDR3 is 14 amino acids. The germline gives CDR1 SGHDT, CDR2 YYEEEE. V lost 3 bases to trimming and J lost 3 bases; unmatched junction nucleotides: 4. The CDR3 nucleotides read TGTGCCAGCAGCTGGGCTAGCGGGATCTACGAGCAGTACTTC. This codes for CASSWASGIYEQYF.

The V and J genes are TRBV7-9 and TRBJ2-4, with 7 bases matching TRBD1. V shed 7 bases and J 5 bases; nucleotides not matched to a gene: 5. Per the germline V gene, CDR1 is SEHNR and CDR2 is FQNEAQ (reference sequence). This CDR3 has 13 residues. The CDR3 nucleotides read TGTGCCAGCATCCCGACAGGGCAAAACATTCAGTACTTC. Its protein is CASIPTGQNIQYF.

This clonotype was observed a few times. J is TRBJ1-5 and V is TRBV20-1, with no clear D. Between the trimmed V and J ends, which lost 4 bases and 0 bases, there was a span of 19 bases. Looked up from germline, CDR1 is DFQATT and CDR2 is SNEGSKA (reference sequence). The CDR3 consists of 17 residues. CDR3 amino acids: CSATIPPRLYSNQPQHF. The CDR3 DNA sequence: TGCAGTGCTACAATCCCTCCGCGCCTATATAGCAATCAGCCCCAGCATTTT.

V usage is TRBV28 and J usage is TRBJ2-1; a possible D gene is TRBD2 (6 bases). Germline loops: CDR1 MDHEN, CDR2 SYDVKM. The CDR3 is made up of 13 amino acids. Trimming took 8 bases from V and 9 from J, leaving 17 bases between them. CDR3 protein: CASSRDSRGEQFF. The CDR3 DNA reads TGTGCCAGCTCTAGGGACTCAAGGGGTGAGCAGTTCTTC.

This clonotype was detected only a few times. This sequence joins TRBV30 and TRBJ2-7, with D unclear. There are 12 residues in the CDR3. V lost 3 bases, J lost 2 bases, and 8 bases lay in between. CDR1 and CDR2 from the germline V gene are GTSNPN and SVGIG (reference sequence). Here the CDR3 DNA reads TGTGCCTGGAGCCTGGGGACCTACGAGCAGTACTTC. Translation gives CAWSLGTYEQYF.

This clonotype was picked up many times. This chain uses TRBV5-1 with TRBJ1-1; D is unclear. Trimming stripped 0 bases from V and 1 base from J, with 10 bases between. This CDR3 comprises 15 residues. Germline values: CDR1 SGHRS, CDR2 YFSETQ. CDR3: CASSLATGRNTEAFF. The CDR3 DNA reads as TGCGCCAGCAGCTTGGCCACGGGTCGGAACACTGAAGCTTTCTTT.